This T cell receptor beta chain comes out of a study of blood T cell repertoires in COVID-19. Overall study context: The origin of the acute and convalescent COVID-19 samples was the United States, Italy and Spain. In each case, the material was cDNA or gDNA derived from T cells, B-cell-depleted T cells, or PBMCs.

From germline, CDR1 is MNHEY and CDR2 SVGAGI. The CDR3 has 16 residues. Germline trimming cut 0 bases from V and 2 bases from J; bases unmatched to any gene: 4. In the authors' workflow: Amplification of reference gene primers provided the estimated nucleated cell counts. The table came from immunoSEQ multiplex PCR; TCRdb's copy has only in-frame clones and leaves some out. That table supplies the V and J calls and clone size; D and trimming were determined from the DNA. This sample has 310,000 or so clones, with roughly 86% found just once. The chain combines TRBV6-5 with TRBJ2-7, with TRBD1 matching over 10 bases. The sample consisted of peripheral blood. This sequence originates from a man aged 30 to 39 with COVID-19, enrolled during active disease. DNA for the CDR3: TGTGCCAGCAGTTACTCGGGACAGGGGAAGACCTACGAGCAGTACTTC. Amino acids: CASSYSGQGKTYEQYF.